This T cell receptor beta chain emerged from a study of T cell repertoires in ileal Crohn's disease. This CDR3 spans 15 amino acids. Trimming took off 7 bases at V and 6 bases at J, with 20 bases between the two ends. Germline-derived CDR1 and CDR2 are LNHDA and SQIVND (reference sequence). A note on this clone: The target antigen is unknown.

The study's findings and limits: High-frequency clones were more common in sorted CD8 than CD4 cells.

Assay used: immunoSEQ multiplex PCR; TCRdb lists only in-frame clones, some missing. The repertoire includes about 14,000 clones, 84% of them detected once, and almost 6.5% sits in the top ten. Sequenced material: ileal tissue. This chain uses TRBV19 with TRBJ2-3, with a weak D call TRBD1 (7 bases). This clonotype was obtained from an adult with Crohn's disease. This chain's CDR3 is CASTSRRGAGDTQYF. DNA for the CDR3: TGTGCCAGTACATCCCGCAGGGGGGCCGGGGATACGCAGTATTTT.